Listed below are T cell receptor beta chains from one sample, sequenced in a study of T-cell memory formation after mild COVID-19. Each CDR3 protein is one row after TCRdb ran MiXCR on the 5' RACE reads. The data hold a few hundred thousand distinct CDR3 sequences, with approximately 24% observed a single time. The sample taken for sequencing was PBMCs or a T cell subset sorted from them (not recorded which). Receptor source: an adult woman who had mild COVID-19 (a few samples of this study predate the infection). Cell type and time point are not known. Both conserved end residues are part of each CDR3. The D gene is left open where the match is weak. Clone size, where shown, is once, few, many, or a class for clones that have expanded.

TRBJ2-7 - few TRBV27 TGTGCCAGCAGTTTATCGTGGGGAGACGAGCAGTACTTC CASSLSWGDEQYF
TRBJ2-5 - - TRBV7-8 TGTGCCAGCAGCTTATCCGACCGCGGGGAGACCCAGTACTTC CASSLSDRGETQYF
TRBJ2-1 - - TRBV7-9 TGTGCCAGCAGCCCGTCCGGGAGCGGTTCCTACAATGAGCAGTTCTTC CASSPSGSGSYNEQFF
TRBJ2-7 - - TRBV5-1 TGCGCCAGCAGCCCTCCTTCGAGCTCCTACGAGCAGTACTTC CASSPPSSSYEQYF
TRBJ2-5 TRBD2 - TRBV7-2 TGTGCCAGCAGCTTAGATGGCGGGGGGGCCTCAGAGACCCAGTACTTC CASSLDGGGASETQYF
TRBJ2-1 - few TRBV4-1 TGCGCCAGCAGCCAAGATGGAAACGAGTACAATGAGCAGTTCTTC CASSQDGNEYNEQFF
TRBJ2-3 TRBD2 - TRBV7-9 TGTGCCAGCAGCTTATCCGCGGGGGGCCTAACAGATACGCAGTATTTT CASSLSAGGLTDTQYF
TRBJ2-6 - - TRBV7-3 TGTGCCAGCAGCTTAAGAGGAGGACTCTCCTCTGGGGCCAACGTCCTGACTTTC CASSLRGGLSSGANVLTF
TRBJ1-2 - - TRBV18 TGTGCCAGCTCACCACCAAACAGGGACTATGGCTACACCTTC CASSPPNRDYGYTF
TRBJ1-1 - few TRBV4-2 TGTGCCAGCAGCCAGAACGGCGGGAACACTGAAGCTTTCTTT CASSQNGGNTEAFF
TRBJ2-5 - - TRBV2 TGTGCCATCGCAGAGTACCAAGAGACCCAGTACTTC CAIAEYQETQYF
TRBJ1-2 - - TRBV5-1 TGCGCCAGCAGCTTGGAGATAGGGGATGCCTATGGCTACACCTTC CASSLEIGDAYGYTF
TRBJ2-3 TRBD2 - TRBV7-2 TGTGCCAGCAGCTTAAGGTGGGGACTAGCGGGAGGAGTAACTAGCACAGATACGCAGTATTTT CASSLRWGLAGGVTSTDTQYF
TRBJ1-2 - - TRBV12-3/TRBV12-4 TGTGCCAGCAGTTCCTGGATGTGGGACATCCAAAAGGGTGGCTACACCTTC CASSSWMWDIQKGGYTF
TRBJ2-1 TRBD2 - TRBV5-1 TGCGCCAGCAGCTGGGGAGCGGGGGAGTTGGATGAGCAGTTCTTC CASSWGAGELDEQFF
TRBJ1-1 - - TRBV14 TGTGCCAGCAGCCAAGGGCTCGCAAGGGACACTGAAGCTTTCTTT CASSQGLARDTEAFF
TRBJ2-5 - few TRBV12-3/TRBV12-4 TGTGCCAGCAGTTTCTGGGGGGTTGGGGAGACCCAGTACTTC CASSFWGVGETQYF
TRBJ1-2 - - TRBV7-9 TGTGCCAGCAGCTTGGGGACTCCTTTCTCGGGCTACACCTTC CASSLGTPFSGYTF
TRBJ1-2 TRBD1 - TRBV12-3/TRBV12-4 TGTGCCAGCAGTAGAGGCCGGACAGGCCCTAACTATGGCTACACCTTC CASSRGRTGPNYGYTF
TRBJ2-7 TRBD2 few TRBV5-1 TGCGCCAGCAGCTCGGGAGGGACCGTCCTCGAGCAGTACTTC CASSSGGTVLEQYF
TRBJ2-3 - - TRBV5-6 TGTGCCAGCAGCGAGACCGGGACCCCGTACAGAGATACGCAGTATTTT CASSETGTPYRDTQYF
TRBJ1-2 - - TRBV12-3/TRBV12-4 TGTGCCAGCACCTTAAGGGGCACCAATGGCTACACCTTC CASTLRGTNGYTF
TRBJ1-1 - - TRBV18 TGTGCCAGCTCCCCCGGACCGAGGGCTGAAGCTTTCTTT CASSPGPRAEAFF
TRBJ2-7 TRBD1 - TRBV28 TGTGCCAGCAGTTTAATAGAGTGGGGACAGGGGTCCTACGAGCAGTACTTC CASSLIEWGQGSYEQYF
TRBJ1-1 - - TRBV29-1 TGCAGCGTTGAAGAAGTCTTCAACACTGAAGCTTTCTTT CSVEEVFNTEAFF
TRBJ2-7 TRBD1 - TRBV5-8 TGTGCCAGCACCCTCGGGACAGAGACCTACGAGCAGTACTTC CASTLGTETYEQYF
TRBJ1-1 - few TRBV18 TGTGCCAGCTCACCCTCAATAGGGCCAGCTGAAGCTTTCTTT CASSPSIGPAEAFF
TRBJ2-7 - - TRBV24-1 TGTGCCACCAGTGACTCAGGGGCTGGCCGATCCTACGAGCAGTACTTC CATSDSGAGRSYEQYF
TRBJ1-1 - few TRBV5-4 TGTGCCAGCAGCGGGCAGGTGATCACTGAAGCTTTCTTT CASSGQVITEAFF
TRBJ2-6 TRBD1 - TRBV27 TGTGCCAGCGCCTCGGGCCAGGACAGGGGGTTTTTTTCTGGGGCCAACGTCCTGACTTTC CASASGQDRGFFSGANVLTF
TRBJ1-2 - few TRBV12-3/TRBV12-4 TGTGCCAGCAGTTTAGAGGGAGCAAACTATGGCTACACCTTC CASSLEGANYGYTF
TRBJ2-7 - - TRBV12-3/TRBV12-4 TGTGCCAGCAGTTCTCTTGGAGGAGACGAGCAGTACTTC CASSSLGGDEQYF
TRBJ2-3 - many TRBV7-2 TGTGCCAGCAGCTTAGTAGGCGGGGCTAGCACAGATACGCAGTATTTT CASSLVGGASTDTQYF
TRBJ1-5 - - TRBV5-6 TGTGCCAGCAGCTTGGGAGGGGGGCATCAGCCCCAGCATTTT CASSLGGGHQPQHF
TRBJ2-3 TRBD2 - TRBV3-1 TGTGCCAGCAGCCTTAGCGGGGGGGCCGAGACAGATACGCAGTATTTT CASSLSGGAETDTQYF
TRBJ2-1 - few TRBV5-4 TGTGCCAGCAGCTCGGCGGGCGCGGGTCTCCTCGAGCAGTTCTTC CASSSAGAGLLEQFF
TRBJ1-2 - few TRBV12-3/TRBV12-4 TGTGCCAGCAGCCTCGACAGGACCTCTTCCTATGGCTACACCTTC CASSLDRTSSYGYTF
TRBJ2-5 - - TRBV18 TGTGCCAGCTCACCACGTCTGGGGGGGCTGGAGACCCAGTACTTC CASSPRLGGLETQYF
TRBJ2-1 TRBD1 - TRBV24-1 TGTGCCACCAGTGATGGGCGGACAGGAAGGCTCTTC CATSDGRTGRLF
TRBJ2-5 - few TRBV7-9 TGTGCCAGCAGCTTCTCCTCAGGGGTGCAAGAGACCCAGTACTTC CASSFSSGVQETQYF
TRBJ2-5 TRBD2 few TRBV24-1 TGTGCCACCAGTGATCCGACTAGCGGGAGGGTCGTGCAAGAGACCCAGTACTTC CATSDPTSGRVVQETQYF
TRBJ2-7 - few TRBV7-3 TGTGCCAGCAGCTCCGAACGGGGAGAGCAGTACTTC CASSSERGEQYF
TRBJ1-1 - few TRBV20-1 TGCAGTGAAACTAAGGGGACTGAAGCTTTCTTT CSETKGTEAFF
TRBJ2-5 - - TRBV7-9 TGTGCCAGCAGCTTACGGGGGGCTGAGGAGACCCAGTACTTC CASSLRGAEETQYF
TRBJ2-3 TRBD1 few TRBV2 TGTGCCAGCAGTGTTAACAGGGGTATCACAGATACGCAGTATTTT CASSVNRGITDTQYF
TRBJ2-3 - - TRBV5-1 TGCGCCAGCAGCTTGGACAATACTCGCACAGATACGCAGTATTTT CASSLDNTRTDTQYF
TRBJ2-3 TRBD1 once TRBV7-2 TGTGCCAGCAGCCGGGACAGTCTTTTTGGAGATACGCAGTATTTT CASSRDSLFGDTQYF
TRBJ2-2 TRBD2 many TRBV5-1 TGCGCCAGCAGCTTGGATGTTGCGGGGGGTTCCGGGGAGCTGTTTTTT CASSLDVAGGSGELFF
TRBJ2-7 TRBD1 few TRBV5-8 TGTGCCAGCAGCTCAGACCCCGGGACAGGCCCCTACGAGCAGTACTTC CASSSDPGTGPYEQYF
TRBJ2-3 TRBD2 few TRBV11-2 TGTGCCAGCAGCTCACTAGGACTAGCGGACAGCAGCACAGATACGCAGTATTTT CASSSLGLADSSTDTQYF
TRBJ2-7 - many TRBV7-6 TGTGCCAGCAGCTTAGGCGGACAGCTTTTTTCCTACGAGCAGTACTTC CASSLGGQLFSYEQYF
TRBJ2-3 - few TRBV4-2 TGTGCCAGCAGCCAAGAGGCGGGGACCCACACAGATACGCAGTATTTT CASSQEAGTHTDTQYF
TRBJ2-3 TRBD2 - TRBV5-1 TGCGCCAGCAGCCTAGCGACTAGCGGGAGTTCAGATACGCAGTATTTT CASSLATSGSSDTQYF
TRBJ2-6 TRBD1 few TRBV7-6 TGTGCCAGCAGCTTTAACGGACAGGCTGGGGCCAACGTCCTGACTTTC CASSFNGQAGANVLTF
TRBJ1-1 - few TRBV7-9 TGTGCCAGCAGCCAGCCGGGGACCGTGAACACTGAAGCTTTCTTT CASSQPGTVNTEAFF
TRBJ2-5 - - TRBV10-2 TGCGCCAGCAATGGGGACGAGGAGACCCAGTACTTC CASNGDEETQYF
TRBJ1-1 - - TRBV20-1 TGCAGTGCTAGAGATCCTTCCACCACGAACACTGAAGCTTTCTTT CSARDPSTTNTEAFF
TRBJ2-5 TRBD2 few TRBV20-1 TGCAGTGCTAGGGGACTAGCGGGGGGGACCCAGTACTTC CSARGLAGGTQYF
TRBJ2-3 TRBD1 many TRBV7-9 TGTGCCAGCAGCCCCGGGACAGGGGGCACAGATACGCAGTATTTT CASSPGTGGTDTQYF